The 5 T cell receptor beta chains in this list originate from one sample, sequenced in a study of CD8 T cells in Susac syndrome. Random hexamers were used to reverse transcribe an amount of roughly 0.45 to 1 ug RNA. TCRdb itself ran the immunoSEQ multiplex PCR reads through MiXCR, one entry per CDR3 protein. Among 53,000 or so distinct CDR3 sequences, approximately 93% were seen once, and the ten largest hold almost 0.55%. The specimen was CD8+ T cells from PBMCs. The receptors here all came from a human donor in good health.

V is TRBV20-1 and J is TRBJ1-2, with D uncertain. The germline V and J ends were trimmed by 0 bases and 8 bases, with 4 bases remaining between them. The CDR3 covers 10 residues. Per the germline V gene, CDR1 is DFQATT and CDR2 is SNEGSKA (reference sequence). The CDR3 reads CSARDEGYTF. The CDR3 DNA follows: TGCAGTGCTAGAGATGAGGGCTACACCTTC.

The rearrangement links TRBV19 to TRBJ2-1; no clear D. Germline lookup yields CDR1 LNHDA and CDR2 SQIVND (reference sequence). V lost 1 base to trimming and J lost 9 bases, with 10 bases between them. The CDR3 spans 13 residues. The CDR3 DNA follows: TGTGCCAGTAGTATAGTGGGATGGGCTGAGCAGTTCTTC. Its protein is CASSIVGWAEQFF.

This chain joins TRBV11-3 and TRBJ2-7; D is tentatively TRBD1 or TRBD2 (6 bases each). The CDR3 sequence is 13 residues long. Per the germline V gene, CDR1 is SGHNT and CDR2 is YENEEA. Trimming cost V 5 bases and J 5 bases, with 13 bases left between them. The CDR3 bases are TGTGCCAGCAGCGGAGGGGGATTTCACGAGCAGTACTTC. This encodes CASSGGGFHEQYF.

The CDR3 loop reads CASSFQGTQPQHF. The CDR3 DNA sequence: TGTGCCAGCAGTTTCCAAGGTACTCAGCCCCAGCATTTT. The chain recombines TRBV27 with TRBJ1-5; D call uncertain. The CDR3 extends over 13 amino acids. Germline V gene sequence: CDR1 MNHEY, CDR2 SMNVEV (reference sequence). Between the trimmed V and J ends, which lost 3 bases and 6 bases, there was a span of 9 bases.

The rearrangement joins TRBV29-1 to TRBJ2-2; 8 nucleotides match TRBD1. The CDR3 has 14 residues. V dropped 5 bases and J dropped 1; count of bases not matched to a gene: 3. Germline loops: CDR1 SQVTM, CDR2 ANQGSEA. The CDR3 nucleotides are TGCAGCGTTCAGGACAGGGAGAACACCGGGGAGCTGTTTTTT. Protein product: CSVQDRENTGELFF.